The T cell receptor beta chain under discussion was sequenced for a study of T cell responses to AZD1222 COVID-19 vaccine. Study-wide results and caveats: Females made up more of the donors, who were largely white British, and clonal diversity may have come out too low.

Trimming cost V 0 bases and J 8 bases, with 11 bases left between them. The CDR3 covers 14 residues. CDR1 MNHEY and CDR2 SVGAGI come from the germline V gene. Clones were read by immunoSEQ multiplex PCR, and TCRdb kept only the in-frame ones, dropping some. The top ten clones hold 3.5% to 4.5% of a sample with about 120,000 clones, over 75% of them seen once. Worth noting for this clone: Its antigen remains unidentified.

The source of this sequence is an adult in good health. This rearrangement joins TRBV6-5 to TRBJ2-4; weak D call: TRBD1 (6 bases). The specimen comprised peripheral blood, sampled on day 0 of AZD1222 vaccination. The CDR3 nucleotides are TGTGCCAGCAGTTACTCGAAACAGGGTTACATTCAGTACTTC. Encoded protein: CASSYSKQGYIQYF.